This record concerns one T cell receptor beta chain sequence. Its matching antigen is unknown. The data originate from a study of T cell responses to AZD1222 COVID-19 vaccine. The repertoire was sequenced with immunoSEQ multiplex PCR; TCRdb's copy has only in-frame clones and lacks some. The profile shows about 81,000 clones, about 86% of them singletons. General study points: In all cases, repertoires were sampled only after the peak T cell response. Spike regions recognized by vaccine-associated CD4 TCRs spanned the protein, led by 160-218 and 743-854. The donors showed a predominance of white British ancestry and of females, with possible underestimation of clonal diversity.

The TCR was taken from an adult who received the AZD1222 COVID-19 vaccine. This sample comprised peripheral blood, obtained 28 days after the second AZD1222 dose.

The CDR3 protein is CAWTLAGGYEQYF. The CDR3 bases are TGTGCCTGGACCCTAGCGGGGGGCTACGAGCAGTACTTC. The V and J genes are TRBV30 and TRBJ2-7; 11 nucleotides line up with TRBD2. Per germline, CDR1 GTSNPN and CDR2 SVGIG (reference sequence). This CDR3 has 13 residues. V was clipped by 4 bases and J by 3 bases; unmatched bases: 2.